The rows below give T cell receptor beta chains drawn from one sample of a study of blood T cell repertoires in COVID-19. The data were produced by immunoSEQ multiplex PCR, yet TCRdb's version contains in-frame clones alone and is incomplete. The data show 200,000 to 300,000 clones, with roughly 86% seen just once and over 2.5% held by the top ten. Specimen: PBMCs or T cells enriched from blood (not recorded which). These receptors all stem from a woman in her late teens or twenties who had recovered from COVID-19. Each CDR3 is given with its conserved first and last residue. The D gene is left open where the match is weak. The size of a clone is reported for some rows only, either as once, few or many, or as a class for expanded clones.

J,V,D,size,DNA,CDR3
TRBJ2-2,TRBV19,NA,NA,TGTGCCAGTAGTATGAGGGAGGTCACCGGGGAGCTGTTTTTT,CASSMREVTGELFF
TRBJ2-4,TRBV11-3,TRBD2,NA,TGTGCCAGCAGCCGCCCTGAGGGGAGGGGATACATTCAGTACTTC,CASSRPEGRGYIQYF
TRBJ2-7,TRBV19,NA,NA,TGTGCCAGTAGTAGGACGGGACAAATTGGCTCCATATACTCCTACGAGCAGTACTTC,CASSRTGQIGSIYSYEQYF
TRBJ2-1,TRBV7-7,TRBD2,NA,TGTGCCAGCAGCCCCTGGACTAGCGGGAGGGGGACCTACAATGAGCAGTTCTTC,CASSPWTSGRGTYNEQFF
TRBJ1-2,TRBV28,TRBD1,NA,TGTGCCAGCAGCCTGACAGGGACCTTTGGCTACACCTTC,CASSLTGTFGYTF
TRBJ2-7,TRBV11-2,NA,NA,TGTGCCAGCAGCCAACCGGCAGGGGGGCCTTACGAGCAGTACTTC,CASSQPAGGPYEQYF
TRBJ1-2,TRBV6-2/TRBV6-3,TRBD1,NA,TGTGCCAGCAGTTACTCGGACGCGGACAGGGGCTATGGCTACACCTTC,CASSYSDADRGYGYTF
TRBJ1-1,TRBV11-2,NA,once,TGTGCCAGCAGCTTAGGGGGAGACATGAACACTGAAGCTTTCTTT,CASSLGGDMNTEAFF
TRBJ2-1,TRBV27,TRBD2,NA,TGTGCCAGCACGGAGCGGGAGGGCTCCAATGAGCAGTTCTTC,CASTEREGSNEQFF
TRBJ2-1,TRBV6-5,NA,NA,TGTGCCAGCAGCACCGGGAGAGGCTCCTACAATGAGCAGTTCTTC,CASSTGRGSYNEQFF
TRBJ2-5,TRBV29-1,NA,NA,TGCAGCGTTGGAGATATCGAGACCCAGTACTTC,CSVGDIETQYF
TRBJ2-1,TRBV11-3,TRBD2,NA,TGTGCCAGCAGCCTGACTAGCCGTGATGAGCAGTTCTTC,CASSLTSRDEQFF
TRBJ1-5,TRBV30,NA,once,TGTGCCTGGAGTGTAGGGGTTCAGCCCCAGCATTTT,CAWSVGVQPQHF
TRBJ2-1,TRBV6-5,TRBD1,NA,TGTGCCAGCAGAGATCAGGGACAGACCTACAATGAGCAGTTCTTC,CASRDQGQTYNEQFF
TRBJ1-1,TRBV11-3,NA,NA,TGTGCCAGCAGCTTAGTTGAGCAATTCGGCACTGAAGCTTTCTTT,CASSLVEQFGTEAFF
TRBJ2-1,TRBV19,NA,NA,TGTGCCAGTAGAACCCCAGCGCGACAGTTCTTC,CASRTPARQFF
TRBJ1-1,TRBV9,NA,NA,TGTGCCAGCAGCCCTGGGGGGGGCATGAACACTGAAGCTTTCTTT,CASSPGGGMNTEAFF
TRBJ1-2,TRBV7-9,NA,NA,TGTGCCAGCAACCTCTGGGCGGGGGGTTTTGGCTACACCTTC,CASNLWAGGFGYTF
TRBJ1-4,TRBV6-2/TRBV6-3,TRBD1,few,TGTGCCAGCAGTTCGGGGACAGGGGAACCAACTAATGAAAAACTGTTTTTT,CASSSGTGEPTNEKLFF
TRBJ2-5,TRBV2,NA,NA,TGTGCCAGCAGTGAGATTCCCCACGTCGGGACCCAGTACTTC,CASSEIPHVGTQYF
TRBJ2-5,TRBV5-4,NA,NA,TGTGCCAGCAGCGAGGGACTCGATCCGGAGACCCAGTACTTC,CASSEGLDPETQYF
TRBJ1-4,TRBV3-1/TRBV3-2,TRBD1,NA,TGTGCCAGCAGCCCTAAACAGGGGTTAAATGAAAAACTGTTTTTT,CASSPKQGLNEKLFF